This T cell receptor (beta chain) was identified in a study of T cell responses to AZD1222 COVID-19 vaccine (dated by TCRdb to 2020 to 2023). In the study overall: TCR sequencing was performed for 233 trial participants, of whom approximately 200 were given two doses of AZD1222 and approximately 26 were given two doses of MenACWY control vaccine. Trial participants were enrolled into age subgroups of 18-55, 56-69 and 70-plus years, which contained about 150, 28 and 57 TCR-sequenced participants, respectively.

On the study overall, not on this receptor specifically: CD4 TCRs associated with the vaccine covered the entire spike protein, and the dominant responses were in regions 160-218 and 743-854. Conclusions about previously exposed vaccinees are limited because only 5 or 6 AZD1222 recipients were SARS-CoV-2 seropositive at baseline. Reportedly, almost half of the unique spike-specific TCRs recognized epitopes lying outside the regions that are mutated in the B.1.351 and B.1.1.7 variants. The 56-69-year group was small, and its depth increase did not reach significance, likely because of low power. A significant rise in spike-specific TCR breadth and depth was observed after two AZD1222 doses relative to day 0 and relative to MenACWY recipients. Because no day 14 peak-response samples were available, the repertoires could be characterized only after the peak T cell response. Participants were mostly white British, with more females than males. The authors suggested clonal diversity may have been underestimated.

The CDR3 regions of human TCRbeta chains were analyzed by immunosequencing. As for the original processing: Repertoire TCRs were matched against a reference library of SARS-CoV-2-specific TCRs generated with the MIRA antigen-specificity platform. Breadth meant the fraction of unique TCRs that were SARS-CoV-2-associated, whereas depth meant the fraction of total T cells that were SARS-CoV-2-associated. Using the MIRA data, each spike-specific TCR was assigned both to the spike region to which the TCR was reactive and to a CD4 or CD8 class. Log10-transformed breadth and depth values were compared by one-way ANOVA with Sidak's multiple comparisons tests. TCRdb limited this immuneACCESS table to in-frame rearrangements with V and J called. A share of clones is missing; checked studies link under half to unresolved V genes, and the rest is unexplained. That table is the source of V, J and clone size, and D and trimming were worked out from the DNA. Present in this sample are 100,000 or so clones, 80% to 90% of which were seen just once. About two fifths of the sample comes from the top ten.

Read against the paper, the sample's time point label means: about 28 days (+/-7) after the second vaccine dose. AZD1222 recipients with second doses at about 4 weeks or about 12 weeks were pooled, because spike-specific TCR depth and breadth did not differ between schedules. Samples from vaccinated people were obtained from the UK trials COV001 and COV002, which included a single-blind randomized controlled phase 2/3 trial of AZD1222 (ChAdOx1 nCoV-19) in healthy adults. For TCRbeta chain sequencing, PBMC samples from trial participants were taken at day 0 and at day 28 after the second dose. In its sample, this clone was seen a few times. Its antigen remains undetermined. One base away there is no much larger clone; base qualities are not given. V lost 6 bases and J lost 6 bases; the stretch between them is 20 bases long. Via the germline V gene, CDR1 is SNHLY and CDR2 FYNNEI. The cysteine opens and the phenylalanine closes a CDR3 of 15 amino acids. Only CDR3 DNA is held: 45 bases, read in frame from base 1.

This sequence was found in an adult who received the AZD1222 COVID-19 vaccine. The material was peripheral blood, obtained 28 days after the second AZD1222 dose. This chain is built from TRBV2 and TRBJ1-2; no D gene call is confident. The DNA reads TGTGCCAGCAGCCCCGGGCAGGTCTCAGTCCATGGCTACACCTTC. Translated, this gives CASSPGQVSVHGYTF.